This TCR beta chain was identified in a study of metastatic and nonmetastatic thyroid tumors. Overall study context: Blood and tumor or nodule tissue repertoires from malignant and benign thyroid patients were compared. General observations from the study: Malignant thyroid tumors reportedly had TCR beta diversity that was significantly higher than in benign nodules, in blood and tumor.

Through MiXCR, TCRdb re-clonotyped the PCR reads. The sample holds some 55,000 clones, more than 20% seen once. In its sample, this clone was seen many times. Its specificity is unknown. This may arise from a read error, as a much more abundant clone is one base away. The sample carries other DNA sequences with the same CDR3. Patients underwent thyroid surgery, and none had received any treatment before it. Deletions cut 9 bases from V and 4 bases from J, with 22 bases between. Germline-derived CDR1 and CDR2 are MNHGY and SVAAGI. There are 17 residues in the CDR3. The V gene is TRBV6-9, the J gene TRBJ2-6, with a tentative D call TRBD2 (7 bases). This TCR derives from a female donor with papillary thyroid cancer or a benign thyroid nodule (not recorded which). Some clones in this sample may be carry-over from other donors' samples. Sequenced sample: blood. CDR3 amino acids: CARESHGGLVGANVLTF. DNA for the CDR3: TGTGCCAGGGAGTCTCACGGGGGGCTAGTAGGGGCCAACGTCCTGACTTTC.